This is a list of T cell receptor beta chains from one sample in a study of T-cell reconstitution after alpha-beta-depleted transplantation in children. TCRdb fed the PCR reads into MiXCR, producing one record per CDR3 protein. The top ten hold around 6% of the sample, which has some 530,000 distinct CDR3 sequences, approximately 13% seen once. Sequenced material: PBMCs from the stem cell graft donor, taken from the stem cell graft. These receptors were collected from a human donor who donated a stem cell graft to a child with combined immunodeficiency. Both conserved end residues are part of each CDR3. The order of the fields is V gene, J gene, D gene, clone size, CDR3 protein, CDR3 DNA. D genes are given only for firm matches. Not every row has a clone size; where given, it reads once, few, many or a size class.

TRBV6-1	TRBJ1-3	-	few	CASTPWEGVVGNTIYF	TGTGCCAGCACCCCCTGGGAGGGAGTGGTTGGAAACACCATATATTTT
TRBV6-2/TRBV6-3	TRBJ2-7	TRBD1	few	CASSSGTGVFEQYF	TGTGCCAGCAGTTCCGGGACAGGGGTATTCGAGCAGTACTTC
TRBV9	TRBJ1-1	-	many	CASSPSSRGEAFF	TGTGCCAGCAGCCCGTCAAGCCGCGGTGAAGCTTTCTTT
TRBV20-1	TRBJ2-5	-	many	CSASRSRRRGTQYF	TGCAGTGCTAGTCGGTCACGCAGGCGAGGGACCCAGTACTTC
TRBV12-3/TRBV12-4	TRBJ2-3	TRBD2	many	CASSFSGGATDTQYF	TGTGCCAGCAGTTTTAGCGGGGGGGCCACAGATACGCAGTATTTT
TRBV6-1	TRBJ2-7	TRBD2	many	CASSLGTSGFYEQYF	TGTGCCAGCAGTCTCGGGACTAGCGGGTTCTACGAGCAGTACTTC
TRBV12-3/TRBV12-4	TRBJ1-3	TRBD1	few	CASSFQTGRHTIYF	TGTGCCAGCAGCTTTCAGACAGGGAGGCACACCATATATTTT
TRBV30	TRBJ1-2	-	-	CAWSVRRAGKKSYTF	TGTGCCTGGAGTGTACGTCGGGCGGGCAAGAAGAGCTACACCTTC
TRBV20-1	TRBJ2-3	TRBD2	-	CSANNLPSGIRTDTQYF	TGCAGTGCTAACAACCTTCCTAGCGGGATCCGCACAGATACGCAGTATTTT
TRBV20-1	TRBJ2-5	-	few	CSVEAQETQYF	TGCAGTGTTGAAGCCCAAGAGACCCAGTACTTC
TRBV5-5	TRBJ2-3	-	-	CASSDGDTQYF	TGTGCCAGCAGCGACGGGGATACGCAGTATTTT
TRBV20-1	TRBJ2-7	-	few	CSASHHYEQYF	TGCAGTGCTAGTCACCACTACGAGCAGTACTTC
TRBV9	TRBJ2-1	-	-	CASSIRHGDEQFF	TGTGCCAGCAGCATCCGACATGGTGATGAGCAGTTCTTC
TRBV30	TRBJ1-3	-	few	CAWSVRVSSGNTIYF	TGTGCCTGGAGTGTACGGGTCAGCTCTGGAAACACCATATATTTT
TRBV9	TRBJ2-3	-	few	CASSSSWDGSTDTQYF	TGTGCCAGCAGCTCCAGCTGGGACGGGAGCACAGATACGCAGTATTTT
TRBV12-3/TRBV12-4	TRBJ2-2	-	-	CASIGATGELFF	TGTGCCAGCATAGGAGCCACCGGGGAGCTGTTTTTT
TRBV5-6	TRBJ2-7	-	-	CASSPPWPGGNYEQYF	TGTGCCAGCAGCCCGCCCTGGCCGGGTGGGAACTACGAGCAGTACTTC
TRBV11-2	TRBJ2-7	TRBD2	many	CASSLGTSGSGEQYF	TGTGCCAGCAGCTTGGGGACTAGCGGGAGTGGCGAGCAGTACTTC
TRBV4-3	TRBJ2-5	TRBD1	-	CASSQTGGGETQYF	TGCGCCAGCAGCCAAACAGGGGGCGGGGAGACCCAGTACTTC
TRBV4-3	TRBJ2-3	-	-	CASSQDLPGLSTDTQYF	TGCGCCAGCAGCCAAGATCTCCCGGGACTCAGCACAGATACGCAGTATTTT
TRBV9	TRBJ2-4	-	many	CASSVGTGQIAKNIQYF	TGTGCCAGCAGCGTAGGGACTGGACAGATAGCCAAAAACATTCAGTACTTC
TRBV30	TRBJ2-1	TRBD2	few	CAWSGGAPGSYNEQFF	TGTGCCTGGAGCGGGGGGGCCCCCGGCTCCTACAATGAGCAGTTCTTC
TRBV20-1	TRBJ2-1	-	few	CSARSRTVNEQFF	TGCAGTGCTAGATCCCGGACTGTCAATGAGCAGTTCTTC
TRBV12-3/TRBV12-4	TRBJ2-2	-	-	CAGKGGTGELFF	TGTGCCGGGAAGGGTGGGACCGGGGAGCTGTTTTTT
TRBV12-3/TRBV12-4	TRBJ2-4	-	few	CASSLGVLAIQYF	TGTGCCAGCAGCCTAGGGGTTTTGGCCATTCAGTACTTC
TRBV12-5	TRBJ2-7	-	-	CASGLGEGGYEQYF	TGTGCTAGTGGTTTGGGAGAAGGGGGGTACGAGCAGTACTTC
TRBV19	TRBJ2-6	-	-	CASKPASSGANVLTF	TGTGCCAGTAAGCCAGCCAGCTCTGGGGCCAACGTCCTGACTTTC
TRBV6-5	TRBJ2-2	TRBD1	many	CASRTGGAETGELFF	TGTGCCAGCAGAACAGGGGGCGCGGAGACCGGGGAGCTGTTTTTT
TRBV20-1	TRBJ2-1	-	many	CSARAGGGAFAGTSYNEQFF	TGCAGTGCTAGGGCTGGGGGAGGAGCCTTTGCGGGGACGTCCTACAATGAGCAGTTCTTC
TRBV19	TRBJ2-7	-	once	CASSISGDIAYEQYF	TGTGCCAGTAGTATTTCCGGGGACATTGCCTACGAGCAGTACTTC
TRBV28	TRBJ1-1	-	many	CASSLGTLHNTEAFF	TGTGCCAGCAGTTTAGGAACACTCCATAACACTGAAGCTTTCTTT
TRBV6-4	TRBJ2-1	TRBD2	many	CASSDFGGSHYNEQFF	TGTGCCAGCAGTGACTTTGGCGGGAGCCATTACAATGAGCAGTTCTTC